This TCR beta chain was sequenced in a study of blood T cells in healthy people across ages. It was with a sample-barcoded 5' primer and a J-beta primer mix that a second PCR of about 6 to 12 cycles was run. TCRdb reprocessed the 5' RACE reads with MiXCR, giving one entry per CDR3 protein. The sample records over a million distinct CDR3 sequences, around 40% being singletons. Remarks on this clonotype: The antigen remains unidentified.

The CDR3 runs 17 residues. Trimming took 6 bases from V and 9 from J, leaving 24 bases between them. Study-level results: One million T cells yielded diversity estimates that were considered underestimates.

This chain joins TRBV12-3 or TRBV12-4 and TRBJ1-6; D may be TRBD1 (5 bases). The sequenced sample consisted of blood. This TCR came from a young woman in good health. Written as DNA, the CDR3 is TGTGCCAGCAGCTCCACCCCGGGACCCCGAGTCGGTTCACCCCTCCACTTT. This gives the protein CASSSTPGPRVGSPLHF.